Shown below are 30 T cell receptor beta chains from a single sample sequenced in a study of cytomegalovirus exposure and HLA in healthy donors. The PCR employed 60 Vbeta primers together with 13 Jbeta primers. Sequencing was performed with immunoSEQ multiplex PCR; in TCRdb, only in-frame clones are kept and a portion is missing. There are about 180,000 clones in the sample; 80% occur only once, and 4.5% to 6% lies in the top ten. Sequencing input: PBMCs. These receptors were collected from a man aged 40-55 years in good health and CMV-seronegative.

This clone showed up just a few times. CDR3 bases: TGTGCCAGTACCCCCCGGGGGGCAAACTATGGCTACACCTTC. Its translation: CASTPRGANYGYTF. This chain links TRBV19 with TRBJ1-2; the D gene is possibly TRBD1 (6 bases). Germline CDR1 reads LNHDA; CDR2 reads SQIVND (reference sequence). This CDR3 has 14 residues. Trimming pared 7 bases from V and 2 bases from J, leaving 14 bases between.

The chain recombines TRBV6-1 with TRBJ1-2; D may be TRBD1 (5 bases). The CDR3 loop spans 14 amino acids. The germline V gene encodes CDR1 MNHNS and CDR2 SASEGT. The germline V and J ends were trimmed by 1 base and 7 bases, with 13 bases remaining between them. The CDR3 DNA follows: TGTGCCAGCAGTGAAGGGCCGGGGAGGGGTGGCTACACCTTC. Translating gives CASSEGPGRGGYTF.

The chain has TRBV10-1 and TRBJ1-2; TRBD1 matches at 7 bases. The CDR3 is 16 residues long. The germline gives CDR1 WNHNN, CDR2 SYGVQD (reference sequence). V shed 6 bases, J shed 2 bases, and the junction held 12 bases outside the gene matches. Here the CDR3 DNA reads TGCGCCAGCAGAAATGGCAGGGGGGCCGGGAACTATGGCTACACCTTC. This translates into CASRNGRGAGNYGYTF.

The V gene is TRBV6-6, the J gene TRBJ1-2, with TRBD1 matching 7 bases. The germline gives CDR1 MNHNY, CDR2 SVGAGI (reference sequence). Losses at the gene ends were 0 bases for V and 4 bases for J; bases not matched to a gene: 5. The CDR3 has 15 amino acids. CDR3 nucleotides: TGTGCCAGCAGTTACTCCCAACAGGGGACCTATGGCTACACCTTC. It codes for CASSYSQQGTYGYTF.

This clone was detected only a few times. J is TRBJ1-2 and V is TRBV4-3; TRBD1 aligns across 7 bases. This CDR3 contains 14 residues. The V and J ends lost 4 bases and 4 bases, in that order; junction bases with no gene match: 6. Germline lookup yields CDR1 LGHNA and CDR2 YSLEER. This CDR3 is CASSPQGGPYGYTF. CDR3 DNA: TGCGCCAGCAGCCCTCAGGGGGGACCCTATGGCTACACCTTC.

The rearrangement uses TRBV7-8 and TRBJ2-7; 10 bases fit TRBD1. CDR1 SGHVS and CDR2 FQNEAQ come from the germline V gene. The V segment lost 1 base and the J segment 2 bases; nucleotides outside the gene matches: 8. There are 17 residues in the CDR3. CDR3 protein: CASSLGGGTGDTYEQYF. CDR3 in DNA: TGTGCCAGCAGCTTAGGTGGGGGGACAGGGGACACCTACGAGCAGTACTTC.

The chain recombines TRBV4-3 with TRBJ1-5; D ambiguous. The CDR3 loop spans 15 amino acids. The ends were cut back, 0 bases at V and 4 bases at J, with 10 bases in the middle. Looked up from germline, CDR1 is LGHNA and CDR2 is YSLEER. CDR3 nucleotides: TGCGCCAGCAGCCAAGATACGGGAACAAATCAGCCCCAGCATTTT. Translated: CASSQDTGTNQPQHF.

The gene calls are TRBV6-5 and TRBJ2-2; D gene uncertain. Germline CDR1 reads MNHEY; CDR2 reads SVGAGI. The CDR3 sequence is 12 residues long. V lost 4 bases and J lost 6, with 6 bases in between. CDR3 nucleotides: TGTGCCAGCAGTTTCAGTGCCGGGGAGCTGTTTTTT. It specifies CASSFSAGELFF.

The chain links TRBV4-3 to TRBJ2-7; 7 bases are shared with TRBD2. The V gene end was trimmed by 0 bases and the J gene end by 3 bases; junction bases not matched to a gene: 8. This CDR3 is 16 amino acids long. Germline V gene lookup returns CDR1 LGHNA and CDR2 YSLEER. This CDR3 is CASSQDPPGGSYEQYF. DNA of the CDR3: TGCGCCAGCAGCCAAGACCCCCCTGGCGGGAGCTACGAGCAGTACTTC.

This clone was counted only a few times. The rearrangement uses TRBV27 and TRBJ1-2; TRBD1 is a possible D gene (6 bases). This CDR3 region has 17 residues. From germline, CDR1 is MNHEY and CDR2 SMNVEV (reference sequence). The V gene lost 0 bases and the J gene lost 4 bases, with 18 bases spanning the gap. The CDR3 coding sequence is TGTGCCAGCAGTTTATCGACCGGGGGGGCCGACACCTATGGCTACACCTTC. It translates to CASSLSTGGADTYGYTF.

V is TRBV14 and J is TRBJ2-1; 10 nucleotides match TRBD2. CDR1 and CDR2 (germline): SGHDN, FVKESK. This CDR3 contains 16 residues. Unmatched junction bases numbered 7, after V lost 2 bases and J lost 6 bases. CDR3 protein: CASSQRLAGGSNEQFF. Here the CDR3 DNA reads TGTGCCAGCAGCCAACGGTTAGCGGGGGGATCCAATGAGCAGTTCTTC. The variable domain in full, completed from reference TRBV14 and TRBJ2-1, reads EAGVTQFPSHSVIEKGQTVTLRCDPISGHDNLYWYRRVMGKEIKFLLHFVKESKQDESGMPNNRFLAERTGGTYSTLKVQPAELEDSGVYFCASSQRLAGGSNEQFFGPGTRLTVL.

The chain has TRBV13 and TRBJ1-3, with 8 bases lining up with TRBD1. With 2 bases clipped from V and 4 bases from J, the junction kept 4 bases outside the gene matches. This CDR3 is 15 amino acids long. Germline lookup yields CDR1 PRHDT and CDR2 FYEKMQ (reference sequence). The CDR3 loop reads CASSLSGGRGNTIYF. The DNA of the CDR3 is TGTGCCAGCAGCTTATCAGGGGGCAGAGGAAACACCATATATTTT.

The CDR3 DNA follows: TGTGCCAGCAGCCTCCAGGGGGATAATTCACCCCTCCACTTT. Residues: CASSLQGDNSPLHF. The rearrangement links TRBV2 to TRBJ1-6; 7 bases map to TRBD1. Germline assignment: CDR1 SNHLY and CDR2 FYNNEI. The CDR3 runs to 14 residues. Germline trimming cut 6 bases from V and 5 bases from J; bases unmatched to any gene: 4.

Written as DNA, the CDR3 is TGTGCCAGCAAGGGGGGGGTTAATGAAAAACTGTTTTTT. This translates into CASKGGVNEKLFF. The chain employs TRBV7-2 and TRBJ1-4; weak D call: TRBD1 (6 bases). The CDR3 is 13 amino acids. Germline loops: CDR1 SGHTA, CDR2 FQGNSA. Trimming stripped 7 bases from V and 4 bases from J, with 10 bases between.

J is TRBJ1-1 and V is TRBV6-4; TRBD1 agrees at 9 bases. This CDR3 is 13 amino acids long. Germline CDR1 reads MRHNA; CDR2 reads SNTAGT. The ends lost 2 bases at V and 9 bases at J; junction bases unmatched: 4. For the CDR3, the DNA is TGTGCCAGCAGTGACCGGGACAGGGAACAAGCTTTCTTT. Amino acid sequence: CASSDRDREQAFF.

V gene TRBV11-3 combines with J gene TRBJ2-2, with TRBD1 as a possible D gene (5 bases). Per germline, CDR1 SGHNT and CDR2 YENEEA. Trimming took off 8 bases at V and 7 bases at J, with 14 bases between the two ends. The CDR3 sequence is 13 residues long. This CDR3 is CASSQGVIGELFF. As DNA, the CDR3 is TGTGCCAGCTCCCAAGGGGTAATCGGGGAGCTGTTTTTT.

This chain links TRBV2 with TRBJ1-5, with D perhaps TRBD1 (5 bases). Germline V gene data show CDR1 as SNHLY and CDR2 as FYNNEI. This CDR3 has 14 residues. The V end lost 3 bases, the J end lost 7 bases, and 13 bases lay between the germline ends. CDR3 in DNA: TGTGCCAGCAGTGAGGCCAGGGTAGGCCAGCCCCAGCATTTT. It encodes CASSEARVGQPQHF.

The chain employs TRBV7-2 and TRBJ2-5; D gene ambiguous. The V and J ends lost 1 base and 10 bases respectively, with 13 bases between them. This CDR3 comprises 13 residues. CDR1 and CDR2 from the germline V gene are SGHTA and FQGNSA. The CDR3 here is CASSLDNVSDQYF. The CDR3 DNA reads TGTGCCAGCAGCTTAGACAACGTCTCCGACCAGTACTTC.

This chain uses TRBV7-9 with TRBJ2-5; 10 nucleotides line up with TRBD1. Trimming removed 4 bases from V and 9 bases from J; junction bases left unmatched: 2. CDR1 is SEHNR and CDR2 is FQNEAQ in the germline V gene (reference sequence). The CDR3 is made up of 12 amino acids. The CDR3 is CASSSGTGAQYF. The CDR3, as DNA: TGTGCCAGCAGCTCAGGGACAGGGGCCCAGTACTTC.

This chain connects TRBV19 to TRBJ2-2, with D possibly TRBD1 on 6 matching bases. V was trimmed by 3 bases and J by 0 bases, leaving 11 bases between them. The CDR3 is made up of 16 amino acids. Per germline, CDR1 LNHDA and CDR2 SQIVND (reference sequence). CDR3: CASSIPTGTNTGELFF. CDR3 nucleotide sequence: TGTGCCAGTAGTATCCCTACAGGGACGAACACCGGGGAGCTGTTTTTT. Supplemented by reference TRBV19 and TRBJ2-2, the full variable domain reads DGGITQSPKYLFRKEGQNVTLSCEQNLNHDAMYWYRQDPGQGLRLIYYSQIVNDFQKGDIAEGYSVSREKKESFPLTVTSAQKNPTAFYLCASSIPTGTNTGELFFGEGSRLTVL.

This rearrangement joins TRBV7-2 to TRBJ2-1; TRBD1 matches at 12 bases. The CDR3 is 14 residues long. With 6 bases clipped from V and 7 bases from J, the junction kept 4 bases outside the gene matches. Per the germline V gene, CDR1 is SGHTA and CDR2 is FQGNSA. CDR3 amino acids: CASRGTGGGNEQFF. In DNA, the CDR3 is TGTGCCAGCAGAGGGACAGGGGGCGGGAATGAGCAGTTCTTC.

V is TRBV29-1 and J is TRBJ2-7; 9 bases fit TRBD1. The V gene's germline CDR1 is SQVTM and CDR2 ANQGSEA. This CDR3 contains 14 residues. The V segment lost 7 bases and the J segment 1 base; nucleotides outside the gene matches: 8. The CDR3 loop reads CSAAPGTGSYEQYF. As DNA, the CDR3 is TGCAGCGCCGCACCCGGGACAGGGTCCTACGAGCAGTACTTC.

V gene TRBV5-1 combines with J gene TRBJ1-1, with D possibly being TRBD1 (5 bases). Trimming pared 0 bases from V and 5 bases from J, leaving 14 bases between. The CDR3 is 15 residues long. Per the germline V gene, CDR1 is SGHRS and CDR2 is YFSETQ. The CDR3 protein is CASSLAARVETEAFF. Here the CDR3 DNA reads TGCGCCAGCAGCTTGGCAGCCAGGGTAGAAACTGAAGCTTTCTTT.

This chain uses TRBV19 with TRBJ2-7, with TRBD2 as a possible D gene (6 bases). This CDR3 has 12 residues. Germline CDR1 and CDR2: LNHDA and SQIVND (reference sequence). The CDR3 protein is CASSTSSYEQYF. In DNA, the CDR3 is TGTGCTAGTTCGACTAGCTCCTACGAGCAGTACTTC.

The rearrangement links TRBV6-5 to TRBJ1-4; 7 positions agree with TRBD1. The germline gives CDR1 MNHEY, CDR2 SVGAGI. The CDR3 has 15 residues. Unmatched junction bases numbered 5, after V lost 0 bases and J lost 7 bases. The CDR3 DNA reads TGTGCCAGCAGTTACTCAGGTGACAGGGCTGAAAAACTGTTTTTT. This sequence encodes CASSYSGDRAEKLFF.

This chain joins TRBV29-1 and TRBJ2-1; no reliable D call. Germline assignment: CDR1 SQVTM and CDR2 ANQGSEA. The CDR3 is made up of 11 amino acids. Trimming cost V 4 bases and J 14 bases, with 15 bases left between them. The CDR3 region is CSVAYDNWKFF. The CDR3 DNA reads as TGCAGCGTTGCCTACGACAATTGGAAGTTCTTC.

V gene TRBV2 combines with J gene TRBJ2-7, with 8 bases fitting TRBD1. The V gene's germline CDR1 is SNHLY and CDR2 FYNNEI. V lost 0 bases to trimming and J lost 5 bases; unmatched junction nucleotides: 6. The CDR3 consists of 15 residues. The CDR3 DNA reads TGTGCCAGCAGTGAAGCCCGACAGGGGCGCCACGAGCAGTACTTC. This sequence encodes CASSEARQGRHEQYF.

V gene TRBV9 combines with J gene TRBJ1-1; unclear D gene. The germline V gene has CDR1 SGDLS and CDR2 YYNGEE. This CDR3 comprises 14 residues. Deletions cut 0 bases from V and 5 bases from J, with 11 bases between. The CDR3 loop reads CASSVEAGLTEAFF. The DNA for the CDR3 is TGTGCCAGCAGCGTAGAGGCGGGGTTAACTGAAGCTTTCTTT.

DNA for the CDR3: TGTGCCAGCTCGCCGGCTGGGCTAGCGGGAGGGAATTACGAGCAGTACTTC. Translation: CASSPAGLAGGNYEQYF. This chain uses TRBV18 with TRBJ2-7, with 12 bases fitting TRBD2. The J segment lost 4 bases and the V segment lost 6 bases, leaving 13 bases of the junction unmatched. Germline-derived CDR1 and CDR2 are KGHSH and LQKENI. The CDR3 extends over 17 amino acids. The variable domain in full, completed from reference TRBV18 and TRBJ2-7, reads NAGVMQNPRHLVRRRGQEARLRCSPMKGHSHVYWYRQLPEEGLKFMVYLQKENIIDESGMPKERFSAEFPKEGPSILRIQQVVRGDSAAYFCASSPAGLAGGNYEQYFGPGTRLTVT.

This chain links TRBV29-1 with TRBJ1-1, with TRBD1 matching over 9 bases. Germline-derived CDR1 and CDR2 are SQVTM and ANQGSEA. V was clipped by 6 bases and J by 2 bases; unmatched bases: 13. This CDR3 contains 16 residues. CDR3: CSVRGTGNGKNTEAFF. DNA of the CDR3: TGCAGCGTCCGTGGGACAGGGAACGGGAAAAACACTGAAGCTTTCTTT.